This T cell receptor beta chain was found in a study of T-cell memory formation after mild COVID-19. The study's findings and limits: Later expanders leaned CD4+, whereas clones that contracted between day 15 and 85 were balanced CD4/CD8.

In this sample, this clonotype turned up a few times. Its antigen is undetermined. CDR1 is ENHRY, CDR2 SYGVKD, per germline. The CDR3 has 16 residues. With V trimmed by 2 bases and J by 3 bases, 8 bases remained unmatched. Researchers used 5'RACE with constant-segment primers to make TCR alpha and TCR beta cDNA libraries that carry sample barcodes and UMIs. TCRdb used MiXCR to reprocess the 5' RACE reads, holding one entry per CDR3 protein. The sample carries about 90,000 distinct CDR3 sequences, approximately 13% recorded once. The TCR was taken from an adult woman who had mild COVID-19 (a few samples of this study predate the infection). Cell type and time point are not known. This chain joins TRBV10-3 and TRBJ2-7; 9 bases are shared with TRBD1. Source material: PBMCs or a T cell subset sorted from them (not recorded which). This CDR3 is CAISEAGQGYDYEQYF. For the CDR3, the DNA is TGTGCCATCAGTGAGGCTGGACAGGGGTACGACTACGAGCAGTACTTC.